These 12 T cell receptor beta chains originate from one sample sequenced in a study of beta chain features in type 1 diabetes. Expressed TCRB transcripts were sequenced after all isolated RNA was converted to cDNA. Generated by immunoSEQ multiplex PCR, the TCRdb table keeps only in-frame clones and is missing some. Of about 360,000 clones in the sample, roughly an eighth are singletons; the top ten hold about 0.018%. The sequenced material came from naive CD4+ T cells from blood. The receptors derive from a man between 18 and 35 years old in good health.

The chain uses TRBV4-2 and TRBJ1-5; 10 bases agree with TRBD1. V shed 0 bases, J shed 9 bases, and the junction held 8 bases outside the gene matches. CDR3 length equals 16 residues. Germline CDR1 reads LGHNA; CDR2 reads YNFKEQ. This CDR3 reads CASSQDDRGRSGPQHF. DNA of the CDR3: TGTGCCAGCAGCCAAGATGACAGGGGGCGGAGCGGGCCCCAGCATTTT.

This clone was seen only a few times. The chain recombines TRBV4-2 with TRBJ2-3; 8 bases map to TRBD1. V was pared by 2 bases and J by 2 bases, with 6 bases of the junction left unmatched. This CDR3 region has 16 residues. CDR1 is LGHNA and CDR2 is YNFKEQ in the germline V gene. The CDR3 spells CASSQTGTGYTDTQYF. In DNA, the CDR3 is TGTGCCAGCAGCCAAACCGGGACAGGATACACAGATACGCAGTATTTT.

The rearrangement joins TRBV4-3 to TRBJ2-7; D is perhaps TRBD1 (6 bases). The CDR3 spans 16 residues. Deletions cut 3 bases from V and 1 base from J, with 16 bases between. The germline gives CDR1 LGHNA, CDR2 YSLEER. CDR3 residues: CASSHGDNRGSYEQYF. The CDR3 DNA reads as TGCGCCAGCAGCCATGGGGACAATAGGGGATCCTACGAGCAGTACTTC.

This clone has more than one count but fewer than ten. The chain joins TRBV6-5 to TRBJ1-5; D not resolved. The CDR3 has 14 residues. Germline V gene lookup returns CDR1 MNHEY and CDR2 SVGAGI. Between the trimmed V and J ends, which lost 0 bases and 6 bases, there was a span of 9 bases. The CDR3 DNA sequence: TGTGCCAGCAGTTACTCGAGGAGTCTTCAGCCCCAGCATTTT. This codes for CASSYSRSLQPQHF.

This clone occurred a few times. The chain has TRBV7-6 and TRBJ2-7; the match to TRBD2 covers 14 bases. Germline lookup yields CDR1 SGHVS and CDR2 FNYEAQ. V dropped 5 bases and J dropped 6; count of bases not matched to a gene: 9. The CDR3 contains 16 residues. The CDR3 DNA reads TGTGCCAGCAGCGCGCCGGGACTAGCGGGAGTGAGCGAGCAGTACTTC. It translates to CASSAPGLAGVSEQYF.

This chain connects TRBV6-5 to TRBJ1-2; D uncertain. V lost 2 bases, J lost 4 bases, and 8 bases lay in between. CDR3 size: 13 residues. In germline, CDR1 is MNHEY, CDR2 SVGAGI. The CDR3 DNA sequence: TGTGCCAGCAGTTACAAGTCCGGCTATGGCTACACCTTC. Its translation: CASSYKSGYGYTF.

The chain combines TRBV6-5 with TRBJ2-7; 8 bases align to TRBD2. V was pared by 6 bases and J by 7 bases, with 14 bases of the junction left unmatched. CDR3 length: 15 amino acids. CDR1 is MNHEY, CDR2 SVGAGI, per germline. The CDR3 DNA follows: TGTGCCAGCAGCAGACTAGCGTACTCTTCTGGTGAGCAGTACTTC. It specifies CASSRLAYSSGEQYF.

This clone has more than one count but fewer than ten. The V gene is TRBV7-9, the J gene TRBJ1-1, with D unclear. The CDR3 spans 13 residues. With 2 bases removed from V and 1 base from J, the gap between germline ends came to 5 bases. Germline values: CDR1 SEHNR, CDR2 FQNEAQ (reference sequence). The CDR3 DNA is TGTGCCAGCAGCTTAATGGCGAACACTGAAGCTTTCTTT. Translated: CASSLMANTEAFF.

V gene TRBV4-1 combines with J gene TRBJ2-7, with 8 bases fitting TRBD2. The ends lost 6 bases at V and 0 bases at J; junction bases unmatched: 7. CDR1 and CDR2 from the germline V gene are MGHRA and YSYEKL. The CDR3 has 15 residues. CDR3 bases: TGCGCCAGCAGACAATGGACTAGCTTCTCCTACGAGCAGTACTTC. Translation: CASRQWTSFSYEQYF.

The rearrangement uses TRBV4-1 and TRBJ1-1; D perhaps matches TRBD1 (6 bases). This CDR3 is built from 16 residues. V was clipped by 4 bases and J by 5 bases, with 20 bases between them. CDR1 is MGHRA and CDR2 is YSYEKL in the germline V gene. The chain's CDR3 is CASSLLPGRGSTEAFF. The CDR3 region has the DNA TGCGCCAGCAGCCTCCTTCCCGGCAGGGGTTCAACTGAAGCTTTCTTT.

J is TRBJ2-1 and V is TRBV10-3; 13 bases align to TRBD2. Losses at the gene ends were 5 bases for V and 9 bases for J; bases not matched to a gene: 7. The length of the CDR3 is 15 residues. CDR1 and CDR2 (germline): ENHRY, SYGVKD. CDR3 sequence reads: CAISRGTSGMGEQFF. The CDR3 bases are TGTGCCATCAGTCGGGGGACTAGCGGGATGGGTGAGCAGTTCTTC.

CDR3 coding DNA: TGTGCCAGCAGTTGGGGGGGGCCCGAGCAGTACTTC. Translation: CASSWGGPEQYF. The chain has TRBV28 and TRBJ2-7; TRBD2 might be the D (7 bases). The CDR3 extends over 12 amino acids. Between the trimmed V and J ends, which lost 4 bases and 6 bases, there was a span of 10 bases. Germline assignment: CDR1 MDHEN and CDR2 SYDVKM. The full variable domain, its missing parts supplied by reference TRBV28 and TRBJ2-7, is DVKVTQSSRYLVKRTGEKVFLECVQDMDHENMFWYRQDPGLGLRLIYFSYDVKMKEKGDIPEGYSVSREKKERFSLILESASTNQTSMYLCASSWGGPEQYFGPGTRLTVT.